This T cell receptor (beta chain) was captured in a study of blood T cell repertoires in COVID-19 (dated by TCRdb to about 2020). Background on the whole study: Recovered participants in ImmuneRACE Cohort 3 were defined by two consecutive negative NP/OP PCR tests, clearance by a healthcare professional, or resolution of symptoms. The collaborator samples originated in the United States, Italy and Spain and spanned the acute and convalescent phases of COVID-19. The material from the prospective study consisted of cDNA or gDNA derived from T cells, B-cell-depleted T cells, or PBMCs. Subjects who had been exposed to COVID-19, were actively infected with it, or had recovered from it provided the deeply sampled blood TCRbeta repertoires that made up the dataset. The repertoires were released in a freely available public database intended as a resource for research on the immune response to SARS-CoV-2. The samples were drawn from two sources: the first 160 participants of the ongoing ImmuneRACE study, and 950 to 1,500 subjects contributed by 6 global collaborators. Sample metadata almost always included a de-identified subject ID, COVID-19 status, age in years and sex. HLA class I and class II types, where available, came from metadata supplied by the sample provider rather than from assay-based typing.

The CDR3 contains 14 residues, cysteine and phenylalanine counted. The DNA shown is the 42-base CDR3, in frame from base 1. V trim: 1 base; J trim: 5 bases; unmatched bases: 3. CDR1 and CDR2 (SGHNT, YYREEE) derive from the germline V gene (reference sequence). Concerning this clone: It lacks a known antigen. No much larger clone is present one base from it, and per-base qualities are unavailable.

Participants in the prospective study were aged roughly 18 to 100 years, lived in under 30 United States geographic areas, and enrolled through a virtual design. To assign participants to cohorts, the prospective study relied on clinical history that participants themselves reported in a screening survey and a study questionnaire. In the prospective study, whole blood, serum and a nasopharyngeal or oropharyngeal swab were collected from each participant by mobile phlebotomists. Over an approximately 2-month period, participants in the prospective study had the option of providing additional blood draws and questionnaires. Blood samples from the prospective study were shipped frozen or at room temperature prior to DNA extraction. General study outcomes and caveats: How much clinical and demographic metadata was included differed by source and by participant, and the metadata was provided uncurated.

TCRbeta CDR3 regions were amplified from genomic DNA using the immunoSEQ Assay, a bias-controlled multiplex PCR. In the paper's pipeline: The number of nucleated cells in each sample was estimated from the amplification of reference gene primers within the assay. To quantify the absolute abundance of each unique TCRbeta CDR3 rearrangement, sequence reads were collapsed and filtered. For each sample, productive Simpson clonality was calculated as the square root of Simpson's diversity index across productive rearrangements. What TCRdb holds here is the immuneACCESS table cut down to in-frame rearrangements. Part of the clones is not present; checked against another copy, under half of the missing clones reflect an unresolved V gene, and the others are unexplained. The DNA gave D and trimming, while V, J and clone size come from that table. The sample yields about 170,000 clones; 65% to 80% were counted once. The ten largest make up over 15% of the sample.

The sequence derives from a woman in her 70s in a cohort exposed to, infected with or recovered from COVID-19 (not recorded which). The sequence links TRBV5-4 to TRBJ1-1; 9 bases in the middle match TRBD1. The source material was PBMCs or T cells enriched from blood (not recorded which). This receptor carries the CDR3 CASSLTGQGTEAFF. The bases are TGTGCCAGCAGCTTGACCGGACAGGGGACTGAAGCTTTCTTT. The reference TRBV5-4 and TRBJ1-1 proteins fill in what lies around the CDR3, so the full variable domain reads ETGVTQSPTHLIKTRGQQVTLRCSSQSGHNTVSWYQQALGQGPQFIFQYYREEENGRGNFPPRFSGLQFPNYSSELNVNALELDDSALYLCASSLTGQGTEAFFGQGTRLTVV.